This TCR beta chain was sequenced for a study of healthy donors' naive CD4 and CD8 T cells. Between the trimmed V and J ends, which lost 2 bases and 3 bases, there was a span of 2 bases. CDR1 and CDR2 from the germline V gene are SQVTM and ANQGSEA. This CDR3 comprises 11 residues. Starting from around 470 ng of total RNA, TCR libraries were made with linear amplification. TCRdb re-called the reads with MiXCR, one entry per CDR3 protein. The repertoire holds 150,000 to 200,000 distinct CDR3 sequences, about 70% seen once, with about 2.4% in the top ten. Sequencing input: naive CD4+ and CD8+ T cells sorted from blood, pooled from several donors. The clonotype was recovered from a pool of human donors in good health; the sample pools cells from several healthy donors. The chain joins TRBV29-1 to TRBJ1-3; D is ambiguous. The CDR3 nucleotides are TGCAGCGTTGAAAATGGAAACACCATATATTTT. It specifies CSVENGNTIYF.